This passage covers 20 T cell receptor beta chains from one sample sequenced in a study of T-cell memory formation after mild COVID-19. TCRdb fed the 5' RACE reads into MiXCR, producing one record per CDR3 protein. This sample has 450,000 or so distinct CDR3 sequences; around 25% occur once, and the top ten carry around 13%. The source material was PBMCs or a T cell subset sorted from them (not recorded which). All receptors derive from an adult woman who had mild COVID-19 (a few samples of this study predate the infection). Cell type and time point are not known.

This chain joins TRBV2 and TRBJ2-1, with 7 bases fitting TRBD2. CDR1 is SNHLY, CDR2 FYNNEI, per germline. This CDR3 has 13 residues. The ends lost 4 bases at V and 9 bases at J; junction bases unmatched: 6. CDR3 loop: CASSGGDYGEQFF. The CDR3 DNA sequence: TGTGCCAGCAGTGGGGGGGACTACGGTGAGCAGTTCTTC.

The V call is TRBV4-1, the J call TRBJ2-3, with D perhaps matching TRBD1 or TRBD2 (5 bases each). The V end lost 4 bases, the J end lost 0 bases, and 14 bases lay between the germline ends. The CDR3 is made up of 16 amino acids. Germline V gene sequence: CDR1 MGHRA, CDR2 YSYEKL. The CDR3 region is CASSPPGRTSTDTQYF. The CDR3 nucleotides read TGCGCCAGCAGCCCCCCGGGACGTACTAGCACAGATACGCAGTATTTT.

The CDR3 DNA follows: TGCAGTGCTATTGTAACCGGGACTGTCTTACTGCGCGAGCAGTACTTC. It yields the protein CSAIVTGTVLLREQYF. This chain uses TRBV20-1 with TRBJ2-7, with D maybe TRBD2 (6 bases). Germline V gene lookup returns CDR1 DFQATT and CDR2 SNEGSKA (reference sequence). The CDR3 has 16 residues. The ends were cut back, 4 bases at V and 6 bases at J, with 25 bases in the middle.

This clonotype was seen only a few times. The chain has TRBV7-9 and TRBJ2-7, with a tentative D call TRBD1 (5 bases). The germline gives CDR1 SEHNR, CDR2 FQNEAQ (reference sequence). Trimming pared 5 bases from V and 2 bases from J, leaving 16 bases between. The CDR3 runs to 15 residues. CDR3 amino acids: CASSPDSYSPYEQYF. The CDR3 DNA reads as TGTGCCAGCAGCCCCGACAGCTACTCACCCTACGAGCAGTACTTC.

The chain joins TRBV4-1 to TRBJ1-1; tentative D call: TRBD1 (6 bases). Germline V CDR1 and CDR2: MGHRA, YSYEKL. This CDR3 region has 16 residues. V was pared by 5 bases and J by 2 bases, with 18 bases between. This CDR3 is CASSNRPIGGNTEAFF. The CDR3 coding sequence is TGCGCCAGCAGCAACAGGCCGATAGGGGGTAACACTGAAGCTTTCTTT.

The chain has TRBV20-1 and TRBJ1-1; 9 bases are shared with TRBD1. The junction had 9 bases not matched to a gene; V was cut back by 0 bases and J by 10 bases. This CDR3 has 14 residues. CDR1 and CDR2 (germline): DFQATT, SNEGSKA (reference sequence). The chain's CDR3 is CSARDHTGGLGAFF. Here the CDR3 DNA reads TGCAGTGCTAGAGACCATACAGGGGGCCTTGGAGCTTTCTTT.

This clonotype has a handful of counts. The chain couples TRBV7-8 to TRBJ2-2; D possibly uses TRBD1 or TRBD2 (5 bases each). V lost 2 bases to trimming and J lost 6 bases, with 13 bases between them. CDR1 and CDR2 (germline): SGHVS, FQNEAQ. The CDR3 is 15 amino acids. The CDR3 nucleotides read TGTGCCAGCAGCTTACAGAGGGGTGCGGCCGGGGAGCTGTTTTTT. Its translation: CASSLQRGAAGELFF.

This clonotype showed up just once. The chain carries TRBV7-2 and TRBJ2-3; D gene uncertain. CDR1 SGHTA and CDR2 FQGNSA come from the germline V gene. V was clipped by 0 bases and J by 2 bases, with 15 bases between them. CDR3 size: 17 residues. The CDR3 is CASSLAPHARITDTQYF. The CDR3 DNA reads as TGTGCCAGCAGCTTAGCCCCTCATGCGAGGATCACAGATACGCAGTATTTT.

The gene calls are TRBV5-1 and TRBJ1-1; 9 bases fit TRBD1. The CDR3 has 13 residues. Trimming removed 4 bases from V and 7 bases from J; junction bases left unmatched: 5. Germline lookup yields CDR1 SGHRS and CDR2 YFSETQ. This CDR3 reads CASSPDRGGEAFF. DNA of the CDR3: TGCGCCAGCAGCCCGGACAGGGGAGGTGAAGCTTTCTTT.

This chain links TRBV19 with TRBJ2-1, with 9 bases that match TRBD2. The CDR3 has 14 amino acids. The germline V gene encodes CDR1 LNHDA and CDR2 SQIVND (reference sequence). The V gene end was trimmed by 3 bases and the J gene end by 7 bases; junction bases not matched to a gene: 4. CDR3 region: CASSMFLAGNEQFF. Written as DNA, the CDR3 is TGTGCCAGTAGTATGTTTCTAGCGGGAAATGAGCAGTTCTTC.

The rearrangement uses TRBV29-1 and TRBJ2-2; D remains unclear. The CDR3 extends over 12 amino acids. V lost 4 bases and J 5 bases, leaving 8 bases between the germline ends. The germline CDR1 and CDR2 sequences are SQVTM and ANQGSEA. The CDR3 spells CSVVGNTGELFF. The CDR3 nucleotides read TGCAGCGTTGTGGGGAATACCGGGGAGCTGTTTTTT.

The chain links TRBV19 to TRBJ1-1, with D perhaps TRBD1 (6 bases). V lost 5 bases, J lost 3 bases, and 10 bases lay in between. The V gene's germline CDR1 is LNHDA and CDR2 SQIVND (reference sequence). This CDR3 region has 13 residues. The CDR3 DNA reads as TGTGCCAGTAGTGTACAGGGTGACACTGAAGCTTTCTTT. Its translation is CASSVQGDTEAFF.

This clonotype was seen only once. The V and J genes are TRBV7-2 and TRBJ2-3, with a weak D call TRBD2 (6 bases). The CDR3 has 17 residues. V lost 4 bases to trimming and J lost 1 base, with 18 bases between them. Germline CDR1 reads SGHTA; CDR2 reads FQGNSA. CDR3 residues: CASSSGWGVGGTDTQYF. For the CDR3, the DNA is TGTGCCAGCAGCTCGGGCTGGGGGGTGGGCGGCACAGATACGCAGTATTTT.

This clonotype was detected a few times. CDR3 nucleotides: TGCGCCAGCAGCCAAGATCAAGGGACCTACGAGCAGTACTTC. Translation: CASSQDQGTYEQYF. The chain recombines TRBV4-1 with TRBJ2-7; D gene uncertain. This CDR3 spans 14 amino acids. The V and J ends lost 0 bases and 2 bases respectively, with 8 bases between them. CDR1 is MGHRA and CDR2 is YSYEKL in the germline V gene.

The chain recombines TRBV29-1 with TRBJ2-7, with 8 bases lining up with TRBD2. The CDR3 is 14 amino acids. Trimming cost V 6 bases and J 5 bases; bases outside gene matches: 12. From germline, CDR1 is SQVTM and CDR2 ANQGSEA. The CDR3 sequence: CSVKTYGGEDEQYF. The CDR3 DNA reads TGCAGCGTGAAGACTTACGGGGGGGAGGACGAGCAGTACTTC.

This clonotype was picked up a small number of times. The gene calls are TRBV6-4 and TRBJ2-1; 15 nucleotides match TRBD2. The germline CDR1 and CDR2 sequences are MRHNA and SNTAGT. CDR3 length: 15 residues. V gave up 4 bases and J gave up 8 bases; unmatched junction bases: 3. The DNA for the CDR3 is TGTGCCAGCAGTGTTAGGACTAGCGGGAGGGATGAGCAGTTCTTC. This gives the protein CASSVRTSGRDEQFF.

Only a few counts were recorded for this clonotype. The chain combines TRBV24-1 with TRBJ2-5; D unclear. The CDR3 is 16 amino acids. V lost 3 bases to trimming and J lost 1 base, with 14 bases between them. The V gene's germline CDR1 is KGHDR and CDR2 SFDVKD. The DNA of the CDR3 is TGTGCCACCAGTGATGATTTTGCTTGGGGCCAAGAGACCCAGTACTTC. This gives the protein CATSDDFAWGQETQYF.

V gene TRBV20-1 combines with J gene TRBJ1-2; the D gene is possibly TRBD1 (6 bases). Germline CDR1 reads DFQATT; CDR2 reads SNEGSKA (reference sequence). Trimming took 4 bases from V and 7 from J, leaving 10 bases between them. The CDR3 consists of 11 residues. The CDR3, as DNA: TGCAGTGCTACCACGGGGGCTGGCTACACCTTC. It codes for CSATTGAGYTF.

This clonotype was observed a handful of times. The chain links TRBV2 to TRBJ1-5; maybe TRBD1 (5 bases). Germline CDR1 and CDR2: SNHLY and FYNNEI. The CDR3 length is 14 residues. Between the trimmed V and J ends, which lost 6 bases and 5 bases, there was a span of 14 bases. Here the CDR3 reads CASRSNGAHQPQHF. Written as DNA, the CDR3 is TGTGCCAGCAGATCGAACGGGGCACATCAGCCCCAGCATTTT.

A few counts support this clonotype. The chain couples TRBV27 to TRBJ1-6; D is ambiguous. Deletions cut 3 bases from V and 5 bases from J, with 8 bases between. The germline gives CDR1 MNHEY, CDR2 SMNVEV (reference sequence). This CDR3 is built from 14 residues. The CDR3 DNA reads as TGTGCCAGCAGTTTTTCAGGAAATAATTCACCCCTCCACTTT. This sequence encodes CASSFSGNNSPLHF.